Sequencing of this TCR beta chain was carried out in a study of technical replicates of blood from several donors (TCRdb year 2017). Libraries were constructed by the immunoSEQ multiplex PCR assay. TCRdb mirrors the immuneACCESS table, restricted to in-frame sequences. Some clones are absent from its copies; in checked studies, under half trace to an unresolved V gene, and the reason for the others is unknown. The sample has approximately 76,000 clones on record, 80% to 90% of them singletons. 4.5% to 6% of the sample is in the top ten clones. On this clone: Its binding antigen is unknown. No much larger clone exists at a distance of one base, and base qualities are not known.

The sequence came from a human donor in good health. Some clones in this sample may be carry-over from other donors' samples. The source material was PBMCs.

The CDR3 corresponds to CASSPNYRLNTEAFF. The bases read TGTGCCAGCAGCCCCAATTACAGACTGAACACTGAAGCTTTCTTT. The chain links TRBV7-6 with TRBJ1-1; the D gene assignment is ambiguous. The CDR3 has 15 amino acids, counting the end cysteine and phenylalanine. This entry keeps only the CDR3 DNA: 45 bases, framed from base 1. CDR1 and CDR2 are drawn from the germline V gene: SGHVS, FNYEAQ. V is clipped by 5 bases and J by 0 bases, and the sequence between their germline boundaries is 13 bases long.